These 21 T cell receptor beta chains share one sample of origin, sequenced in a study of T cells in tuberculosis. Profiling relied on immunoSEQ multiplex PCR, and the TCRdb table lists in-frame clones only, not all of them. Of tens of thousands of clones in the sample, approximately 94% are singletons; the top ten hold more than 9.5%. Documented time point: new active TB diagnosis, blood taken before or within 7 days of starting treatment. Specimen: PBMCs, collected at tuberculosis diagnosis. Receptors originate from an adult with tuberculosis.

V usage is TRBV29-1 and J usage is TRBJ1-1, with 9 bases identical to TRBD1. Unmatched junction bases numbered 7, after V lost 7 bases and J lost 4 bases. In germline, CDR1 is SQVTM, CDR2 ANQGSEA. The CDR3 consists of 13 residues. The CDR3 here is CSGREQGATEAFF. The CDR3 DNA reads as TGCAGCGGCAGAGAACAGGGGGCCACTGAAGCTTTCTTT. The whole variable domain, filled in from reference TRBV29-1 and TRBJ1-1, reads SAVISQKPSRDICQRGTSLTIQCQVDSQVTMMFWYRQQPGQSLTLIATANQGSEATYESGFVIDKFPISRPNLTFSTLTVSNMSPEDSSIYLCSGREQGATEAFFGQGTRLTVV.

The chain uses TRBV6-1 and TRBJ2-3; D may be TRBD2 (6 bases). Germline CDR1 and CDR2: MNHNS and SASEGT. The V gene lost 5 bases and the J gene lost 2 bases, with 14 bases spanning the gap. This CDR3 is 15 amino acids long. The CDR3 DNA reads TGTGCCAGCAGTATGCGGGGTCCACCCACAGATACGCAGTATTTT. It translates to CASSMRGPPTDTQYF.

The chain uses TRBV4-1 and TRBJ1-5; D might be TRBD1 (6 bases). With 0 bases removed from V and 5 bases from J, the gap between germline ends came to 17 bases. Germline assignment: CDR1 MGHRA and CDR2 YSYEKL. The CDR3 covers 17 residues. This CDR3 reads CASSQDGIRAGDQPQHF. CDR3 bases: TGCGCCAGCAGCCAAGATGGTATCAGGGCAGGGGATCAGCCCCAGCATTTT.

This chain uses TRBV10-1 with TRBJ1-1; D perhaps matches TRBD1 (5 bases). Germline V gene data show CDR1 as WNHNN and CDR2 as SYGVQD (reference sequence). This CDR3 has 12 amino acids. The germline V and J ends were trimmed by 3 bases and 8 bases, with 10 bases remaining between them. The CDR3 DNA reads as TGCGCCAGCAGTGATGGACGGACAGAAGCTTTCTTT. This encodes CASSDGRTEAFF.

The CDR3 nucleotides read TGTGCCAGCAGCAGCAGGGGCCAGAACACTGAAGCTTTCTTT. Amino acids: CASSSRGQNTEAFF. The V and J genes are TRBV27 and TRBJ1-1; weak D call: TRBD1 (6 bases). V lost 6 bases to trimming and J lost 1 base, with 12 bases between them. CDR1 and CDR2 (germline): MNHEY, SMNVEV (reference sequence). This CDR3 is built from 14 residues.

J is TRBJ2-6 and V is TRBV2; weak D call: TRBD2 (5 bases). Germline V gene data show CDR1 as SNHLY and CDR2 as FYNNEI. The germline V and J ends were trimmed by 6 bases and 0 bases, with 18 bases remaining between them. This CDR3 comprises 18 residues. CDR3 residues: CASSPYGRVDSGANVLTF. DNA for the CDR3: TGTGCCAGCAGCCCCTATGGGCGGGTGGACTCTGGGGCCAACGTCCTGACTTTC.

V and J are TRBV9 and TRBJ2-7; 8 nucleotides agree with TRBD1. V lost 3 bases, J lost 3 bases, and 5 bases stayed unmatched. The CDR3 consists of 14 residues. The germline CDR1 and CDR2 sequences are SGDLS and YYNGEE. In DNA form, the CDR3 reads TGTGCCAGCAGCGCAGGGGGCGGAGACTACGAGCAGTACTTC. Protein product: CASSAGGGDYEQYF. The full variable domain, its missing parts supplied by reference TRBV9 and TRBJ2-7, is DSGVTQTPKHLITATGQRVTLRCSPRSGDLSVYWYQQSLDQGLQFLIQYYNGEERAKGNILERFSAQQFPDLHSELNLSSLELGDSALYFCASSAGGGDYEQYFGPGTRLTVT.

The CDR3 here is CASSPSTSHEQYF. In nucleotides, the CDR3 is TGTGCCAGCAGCCCCAGTACTAGCCACGAGCAGTACTTC. The chain combines TRBV7-8 with TRBJ2-7; tentatively, D is TRBD2 (6 bases). CDR3 length: 13 amino acids. Germline V gene data show CDR1 as SGHVS and CDR2 as FQNEAQ. V was trimmed by 5 bases and J by 5 bases, leaving 13 bases between them.

This clone was seen only once. The gene calls are TRBV4-2 and TRBJ2-5; 8 positions match TRBD2. The V segment lost 5 bases and the J segment 5 bases; nucleotides outside the gene matches: 4. The CDR3 contains 13 residues. Germline V lookup: CDR1 LGHNA, CDR2 YNFKEQ. CDR3 sequence: CASSSASGETQYF. The DNA for the CDR3 is TGTGCCAGCAGCTCTGCTAGCGGGGAGACCCAGTACTTC.

The rearrangement joins TRBV20-1 to TRBJ2-3; 7 nucleotides match TRBD2. Germline assignment: CDR1 DFQATT and CDR2 SNEGSKA (reference sequence). This CDR3 has 11 residues. CDR3 bases: TGCAGCTTGGGGGGGGGAGATACGCAGTATTTT. Translation gives CSLGGGDTQYF.

The chain employs TRBV18 and TRBJ1-3, with no clear D. This CDR3 is built from 15 residues. The V end was cut by 3 bases, the J end by 3 bases, with 12 bases between. CDR1 is KGHSH, CDR2 LQKENI, per germline. CDR3 in amino acids: CASSPSAGGGNTIYF. DNA for the CDR3: TGTGCCAGCTCACCGAGTGCGGGAGGTGGAAACACCATATATTTT.

The chain uses TRBV15 and TRBJ2-6; D is uncertain. This CDR3 has 16 amino acids. The V end was cut by 0 bases, the J end by 4 bases, with 10 bases between. Germline V gives CDR1 LNHNV, CDR2 YYDKDF (reference sequence). The DNA of the CDR3 is TGTGCCACCAGCAGAGAGGCCGGGTCCGGGGCCAACGTCCTGACTTTC. It is translated as CATSREAGSGANVLTF. Drawing the rest from reference TRBV15 and TRBJ2-6, the complete variable domain is DAMVIQNPRYQVTQFGKPVTLSCSQTLNHNVMYWYQQKSSQAPKLLFHYYDKDFNNEADTPDNFQSRRPNTSFCFLDIRSPGLGDTAMYLCATSREAGSGANVLTFGAGSRLTVL.

The chain combines TRBV6-5 with TRBJ2-2, with D unclear. Trimming cost V 2 bases and J 4 bases, with 2 bases left between them. The CDR3 runs to 12 residues. Germline CDR1 is MNHEY and CDR2 is SVGAGI. CDR3 sequence: CASSYLTGELFF. The CDR3 DNA reads TGTGCCAGCAGTTACCTCACCGGGGAGCTGTTTTTT.

The chain recombines TRBV18 with TRBJ1-2; 8 bases map to TRBD1. CDR1 KGHSH and CDR2 LQKENI come from the germline V gene. This CDR3 comprises 16 residues. The J segment lost 0 bases and the V segment lost 4 bases, leaving 7 bases of the junction unmatched. CDR3 residues: CASSHGQGSPNYGYTF. The CDR3 DNA follows: TGTGCCAGCTCACACGGACAGGGCTCACCTAACTATGGCTACACCTTC. Filled out from reference TRBV18 and TRBJ1-2, the complete variable domain reads NAGVMQNPRHLVRRRGQEARLRCSPMKGHSHVYWYRQLPEEGLKFMVYLQKENIIDESGMPKERFSAEFPKEGPSILRIQQVVRGDSAAYFCASSHGQGSPNYGYTFGSGTRLTVV.

V is TRBV27 and J is TRBJ2-7; D is perhaps TRBD1 (5 bases). The V gene lost 5 bases and the J gene lost 3 bases, with 5 bases spanning the gap. This CDR3 is 11 amino acids long. CDR1 is MNHEY, CDR2 SMNVEV, per germline (reference sequence). The DNA of the CDR3 is TGTGCCAGCAGTCAGGGCTACGAGCAGTACTTC. Protein product: CASSQGYEQYF.

V usage is TRBV27 and J usage is TRBJ2-5, with 7 bases identical to TRBD2. The CDR3 is 15 residues long. Germline loops: CDR1 MNHEY, CDR2 SMNVEV (reference sequence). J was trimmed by 4 bases and V by 2 bases; bases with no gene match: 7. CDR3 loop: CASSLGTTVGETQYF. In DNA form, the CDR3 reads TGTGCCAGCAGTTTAGGGACTACCGTCGGAGAGACCCAGTACTTC.

The chain links TRBV7-3 to TRBJ2-7, with D maybe TRBD1 (6 bases). Germline assignment: CDR1 SGHTA and CDR2 FQGTGA. This CDR3 comprises 13 residues. The V and J ends lost 5 bases and 0 bases respectively, with 8 bases between them. In DNA, the CDR3 is TGTGCCAGCAGCCAGGGGCACTCCTACGAGCAGTACTTC. Translating it yields CASSQGHSYEQYF.

Only one count was recorded for this clone. This chain joins TRBV7-3 and TRBJ1-1; tentatively, D is TRBD1 (5 bases). The CDR3 spans 13 residues. V gave up 5 bases and J gave up 4 bases, with 11 bases separating them. Germline V gene data show CDR1 as SGHTA and CDR2 as FQGTGA. CDR3 sequence reads: CASSRDRGTEAFF. The CDR3 nucleotides are TGTGCCAGCAGCCGCGACAGAGGCACTGAAGCTTTCTTT.

This clone came up once. This chain joins TRBV4-1 and TRBJ1-1; D remains unclear. CDR1 is MGHRA, CDR2 YSYEKL, per germline. V lost 1 base and J lost 6, with 9 bases in between. The CDR3 is 13 amino acids. CDR3 region: CASSQGEYPEAFF. The CDR3 nucleotides read TGCGCCAGCAGCCAAGGCGAGTACCCTGAAGCTTTCTTT.

The CDR3 region has the DNA TGCAGTGCTAGGGAGGGTGAAAAACTGTTTTTT. Translating gives CSAREGEKLFF. The chain carries TRBV20-1 and TRBJ1-4; D ambiguous. The CDR3 has 11 amino acids. Trimming stripped 3 bases from V and 7 bases from J, with 6 bases between. CDR1 DFQATT and CDR2 SNEGSKA come from the germline V gene (reference sequence).

The chain employs TRBV19 and TRBJ2-3, with a possible D match to TRBD2 (6 bases). CDR1 LNHDA and CDR2 SQIVND come from the germline V gene (reference sequence). V was trimmed by 8 bases and J by 2 bases, leaving 23 bases between them. CDR3 length: 17 residues. CDR3 nucleotides: TGTGCCAGTGGCCCGCTCCCCGGGGGTTTTTTCACAGATACGCAGTATTTT. Protein product: CASGPLPGGFFTDTQYF.